This T cell receptor (beta chain) was observed in a study of T cell repertoires in cytomegalovirus infection. Overall study context: Public TCR beta signatures were indicative of both CMV infection and a matching HLA type. General study findings and limits: It was HLA-C-restricted CMV-specific TCR beta clonotypes that dominated the response ex vivo. Totalled public TCR beta family frequency picked out people who carried CMV plus the relevant HLA.

Turning to this clonotype: Its antigen is currently unknown.

MiXCR, applied by TCRdb to the reads, yields one record per CDR3 protein. The table records fewer than 250,000 distinct CDR3 sequences, 22% of them present only once. The CDR3 spans 15 residues. Germline V gene data show CDR1 as MNHEY and CDR2 as SVGAGI. Trimming stripped 3 bases from V and 5 bases from J, with 13 bases between. The source is a human donor in good health (CMV status not recorded). Some clones in this sample may be carry-over from other donors' samples. The chain is built from TRBV6-5 and TRBJ2-2; D is unresolved. The sequencing sample was made of CD8+ T cells from PBMCs. In DNA form, the CDR3 reads TGTGCCAGCAGTTATGGCTCCTCCTTTACCGGGGAGCTGTTTTTT. Amino acid sequence: CASSYGSSFTGELFF.